This T cell receptor beta chain derives from a study of cytomegalovirus exposure and HLA in healthy donors. Study-level background: A data release that came early held 80 million or so unique TCRs from HLA-typed donors.

For this clone: The antigen is unknown.

Study-wide findings and caveats: The study put some 150 TCR beta chains on its list as cytomegalovirus-associated. The later analysis indicated that the majority of CMV-associated TCR beta chains appeared HLA-restricted.

Primers: 60 Vbeta forward and 13 Jbeta reverse. Profiling relied on immunoSEQ multiplex PCR, and the TCRdb table lists in-frame clones only, not all of them. The sample has 200,000 or so clones, about 81% seen once. Germline values: CDR1 SGHDT, CDR2 YYEEEE. J lost 3 bases, V lost 0 bases, and 9 bases had no gene match. The CDR3 has 18 amino acids. Sequenced material: PBMCs. The chain couples TRBV5-6 to TRBJ2-6, with TRBD1 identical over 7 bases. This clonotype originated in a woman in her fifties or sixties in good health and CMV-seropositive. CDR3 residues: CASSLGLQGSLGANVLTF. Written as DNA, the CDR3 is TGTGCCAGCAGCTTGGGGCTACAGGGGTCACTTGGGGCCAACGTCCTGACTTTC.